The clone carrying this T cell receptor beta chain was recorded a few times. This sample is drawn from a study of T-cell reconstitution after alpha-beta-depleted transplantation in children. CDR1 SGDLS and CDR2 YYNGEE come from the germline V gene. V dropped 0 bases and J dropped 0 bases, with 13 bases sitting between them. This CDR3 spans 17 amino acids. Unique molecular identifiers featured in how the TCRbeta library was prepared. TCRdb recomputed calls from the PCR reads with MiXCR, one row per CDR3 protein. This table holds 380,000 or so distinct CDR3 sequences, 13% found once. The sequence was collected from a human donor who donated a stem cell graft to a child with Fanconi anemia. The chain uses TRBV9 and TRBJ2-1; tentatively, D is TRBD2 (6 bases). The material was PBMCs, obtained from the stem cell graft. CDR3 nucleotides: TGTGCCAGCAGCGTAGCTAGTTTGGGGGGCTCCTACAATGAGCAGTTCTTC. Protein product: CASSVASLGGSYNEQFF.